Given below is one T cell receptor beta chain in context. Antigen: not known. The data are from a study of beta chain features in type 1 diabetes. The study's findings and limits: Any HLA type influence on TCRB rearrangement was left unresolved here.

CDR3 length: 11 amino acids. The V and J ends lost 4 bases and 7 bases respectively, with 10 bases between them. From germline, CDR1 is SQVTM and CDR2 ANQGSEA. The entirety of the isolated RNA underwent reverse transcription, so expressed TCRB transcripts were sequenced. TCRdb's table, derived via immunoSEQ multiplex PCR, lists solely in-frame clones and lacks some. The sample has 200,000 to 300,000 clones; approximately 70% are singletons. Material for sequencing was naive CD4+ T cells from blood. The chain uses TRBV29-1 and TRBJ1-2; D gene ambiguous. The source of this sequence is a man aged 30 to 39 in good health. CDR3 nucleotides: TGCAGCGTTGGAGGGCTTGGTGGCTACACCTTC. As protein: CSVGGLGGYTF.